This TCR beta chain was documented in a study of response to subunit inactivated influenza vaccine. TCRdb used MiXCR to reprocess the RT-PCR reads, holding one entry per CDR3 protein. The sample records about 500,000 distinct CDR3 sequences, approximately 15% being singletons. Study-wide points: Authors suggested each seasonal influenza vaccination recruits few new T cells.

CDR3 size: 14 residues. The trim removed 0 bases at V and 8 bases at J, leaving 5 bases unmatched. CDR1 SGHRS and CDR2 YFSETQ come from the germline V gene. As for this clonotype: Its antigen is not known.

This sequence originates from a man in his fifties or sixties who received an inactivated influenza vaccine. The specimen was CD4+ T cells sorted from PBMCs, collected roughly 24 months after vaccination. The V gene is TRBV5-1, the J gene TRBJ2-3; 8 bases align to TRBD2. The CDR3 DNA is TGCGCCAGCAGCTTGGAAGGCGGGAGGATTACGCAGTATTTT. It codes for CASSLEGGRITQYF.